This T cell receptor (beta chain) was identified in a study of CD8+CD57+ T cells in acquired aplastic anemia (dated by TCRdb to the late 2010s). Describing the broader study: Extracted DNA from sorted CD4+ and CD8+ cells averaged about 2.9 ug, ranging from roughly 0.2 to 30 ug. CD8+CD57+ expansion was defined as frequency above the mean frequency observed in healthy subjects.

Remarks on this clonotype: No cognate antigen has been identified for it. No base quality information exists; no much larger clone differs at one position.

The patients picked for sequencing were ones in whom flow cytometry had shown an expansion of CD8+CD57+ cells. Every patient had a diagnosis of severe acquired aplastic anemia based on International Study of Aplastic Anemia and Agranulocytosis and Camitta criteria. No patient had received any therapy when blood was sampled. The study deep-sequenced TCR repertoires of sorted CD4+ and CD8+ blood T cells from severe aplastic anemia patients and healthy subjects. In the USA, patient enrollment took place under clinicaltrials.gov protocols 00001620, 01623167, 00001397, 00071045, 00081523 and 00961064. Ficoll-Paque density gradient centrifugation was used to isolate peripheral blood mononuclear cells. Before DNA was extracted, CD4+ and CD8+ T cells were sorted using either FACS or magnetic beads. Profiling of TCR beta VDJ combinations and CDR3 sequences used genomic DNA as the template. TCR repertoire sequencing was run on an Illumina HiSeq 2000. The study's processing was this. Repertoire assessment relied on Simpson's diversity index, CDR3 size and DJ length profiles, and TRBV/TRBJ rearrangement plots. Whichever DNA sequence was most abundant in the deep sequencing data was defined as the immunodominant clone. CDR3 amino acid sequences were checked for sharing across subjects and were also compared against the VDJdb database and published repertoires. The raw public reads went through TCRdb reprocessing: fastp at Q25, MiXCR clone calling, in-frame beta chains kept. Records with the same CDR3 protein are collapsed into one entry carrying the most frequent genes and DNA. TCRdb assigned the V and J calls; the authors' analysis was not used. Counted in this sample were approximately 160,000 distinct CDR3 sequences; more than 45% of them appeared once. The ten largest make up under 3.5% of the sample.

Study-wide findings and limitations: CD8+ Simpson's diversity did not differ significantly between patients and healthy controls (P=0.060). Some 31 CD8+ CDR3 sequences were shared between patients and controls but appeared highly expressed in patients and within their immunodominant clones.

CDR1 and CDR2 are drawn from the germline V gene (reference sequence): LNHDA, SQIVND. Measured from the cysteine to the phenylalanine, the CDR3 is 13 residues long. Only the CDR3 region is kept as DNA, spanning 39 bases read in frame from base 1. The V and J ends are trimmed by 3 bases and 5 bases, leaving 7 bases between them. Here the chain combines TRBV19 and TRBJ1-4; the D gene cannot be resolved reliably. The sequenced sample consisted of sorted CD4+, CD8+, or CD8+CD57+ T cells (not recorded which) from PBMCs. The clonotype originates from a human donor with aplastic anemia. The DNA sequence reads TGTGCCAGTAGTATTTTCATCAATGAAAAACTGTTTTTT. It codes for CASSIFINEKLFF.